A single sample gave rise to the 4 T cell receptor beta chains below, sequenced in a study of OX40 agonist ivuxolimab in advanced cancers. Profiled with immunoSEQ multiplex PCR; TCRdb holds only in-frame clones, not every one. Among 6,000 to 8,000 clones listed, about 71% were seen once. The input for sequencing was CD4+ or CD8+ T cells sorted from blood, taken in a trial of the OX40 agonist ivuxolimab. The receptor source for this set is an adult with an advanced solid tumor such as melanoma, head and neck, liver or kidney cancer.

Of note for this clone: An end of the junction does not agree with germline; a read error may underlie this. The J gene is TRBJ1-6, the V gene TRBV7-2; D remains unclear. From germline, CDR1 is SGHTA and CDR2 FQGNSA. This CDR3 has 15 amino acids. CDR3 amino acids: CASSQDLSFFAPLHF. The CDR3 nucleotides read TGCGCCAGCAGCCAAGATTTAAGCTTCTTCGCGCCCCTCCACTTT.

The chain's CDR3 is CASSPRHGLTYEQYF. CDR3 bases: TGTGCCAGCAGCCCACGGCATGGTCTTACCTACGAGCAGTACTTC. The rearrangement links TRBV7-6 to TRBJ2-7; no clear D. Germline assignment: CDR1 SGHVS and CDR2 FNYEAQ. V was trimmed by 5 bases and J by 2 bases, leaving 16 bases between them. The CDR3 totals 15 residues.

The CDR3 loop is CASSQAAGVEELFF. CDR3 DNA: TGTGCCAGCAGCCAAGCAGCGGGAGTGGAGGAGCTGTTTTTT. The rearrangement links TRBV4-2 to TRBJ2-2; 8 nucleotides align to TRBD2. CDR3 length equals 14 residues. The germline gives CDR1 LGHNA, CDR2 YNFKEQ. Unmatched junction bases numbered 5, after V lost 1 base and J lost 10 bases.

In its sample, this clone was seen a few times. This chain connects TRBV6-1 to TRBJ2-7; possible D gene TRBD2, 6 bases. CDR1 is MNHNS and CDR2 is SASEGT in the germline V gene. V was clipped by 0 bases and J by 0 bases, with 15 bases between them. The CDR3 consists of 17 residues. CDR3 in amino acids: CASSEAAIRGTSYEQYF. The CDR3, as DNA: TGTGCCAGCAGTGAAGCAGCAATCCGCGGGACCTCCTACGAGCAGTACTTC.